This TCR beta chain was obtained from a study of T cells after posttransplantation cyclophosphamide. Repertoires were generated with immunoSEQ multiplex PCR, while TCRdb's copy carries only in-frame clones and drops some. The profile covers about 10,000 clones, with around 80% appearing a single time and more than 14% taken by the ten largest. Cyclophosphamide on days +3 and +4 followed busulfan-fludarabine conditioning and a marrow graft. This CDR3 comprises 13 residues. Between the trimmed V and J ends, which lost 0 bases and 7 bases, there was a span of 8 bases. The germline gives CDR1 SGHRS, CDR2 YFSETQ.

V gene TRBV5-1 combines with J gene TRBJ1-5; D is uncertain. Sequenced here: PBMCs, sampled 1903 days after a stem cell transplant with posttransplant cyclophosphamide. The receptor was derived from a female patient between 35 and 55 years old who received an allogeneic stem cell transplant from a related donor, was CMV-positive, and had no GVHD. A subset of T cells may come from the graft donor. The CDR3 DNA reads as TGCGCCAGCAGCTTGGGCGCGGGGCAGCCCCAGCATTTT. Translating it yields CASSLGAGQPQHF.